Below, 18 T cell receptor beta chains from the same sample are listed, as sequenced in a study of cytomegalovirus exposure and HLA in healthy donors. In the PCR, 60 Vbeta and 13 Jbeta primers were used. The table came from immunoSEQ multiplex PCR; TCRdb's copy has only in-frame clones and leaves some out. The sample spans roughly 35,000 clones; the ten largest clones claim about 1.9%. Sequencing was carried out using PBMCs. These receptors all stem from a woman in her thirties or forties in good health and CMV-seropositive.

CDR3 nucleotide sequence: TGTGCCAGTTCTAGCGGGGGGACCGACGAGCAGTACTTC. It encodes CASSSGGTDEQYF. V gene TRBV9 combines with J gene TRBJ2-7; 11 nucleotides align to TRBD2. The V and J ends lost 8 bases and 5 bases, in that order; junction bases with no gene match: 6. The CDR3 is made up of 13 amino acids. The V gene's germline CDR1 is SGDLS and CDR2 YYNGEE.

The chain has TRBV5-1 and TRBJ1-4; TRBD1 agrees at 8 bases. The CDR3 loop spans 15 amino acids. Germline V CDR1 and CDR2: SGHRS, YFSETQ. Germline trimming cut 1 base from V and 8 bases from J; bases unmatched to any gene: 7. Here the CDR3 DNA reads TGCGCCAGCAGCTTGAACGCAGGGGGCTCGGAAAAACTGTTTTTT. Protein sequence: CASSLNAGGSEKLFF.

The CDR3 DNA reads TGTGCCAGCAGTCCCGGGGTGGCTAATGAAAAACTGTTTTTT. It yields the protein CASSPGVANEKLFF. This chain uses TRBV6-5 with TRBJ1-4; D call uncertain. The V gene's germline CDR1 is MNHEY and CDR2 SVGAGI. The CDR3 length is 14 residues. V shed 5 bases and J shed 3 bases, with 10 bases lying between them.

The chain links TRBV27 to TRBJ1-2; no firm D call. Per the germline V gene, CDR1 is MNHEY and CDR2 is SMNVEV (reference sequence). Trimming shortened V by 5 bases and J by 0 bases, and 10 bases separated the two germline ends. The CDR3 loop spans 14 amino acids. CDR3 sequence: CASSLVGSNYGYTF. The CDR3 region has the DNA TGTGCCAGCAGTCTCGTGGGCTCTAACTATGGCTACACCTTC.

The chain recombines TRBV6-5 with TRBJ1-1, with D tentatively TRBD1 (6 bases). This CDR3 has 13 amino acids. Germline CDR1 is MNHEY and CDR2 is SVGAGI. The V gene lost 5 bases and the J gene lost 3 bases, with 10 bases spanning the gap. The CDR3 is CASSPRQDTEAFF. The DNA of the CDR3 is TGTGCCAGCAGTCCACGACAGGACACTGAAGCTTTCTTT.

V and J are TRBV10-3 and TRBJ1-3, with TRBD1 matching over 7 bases. Germline V lookup: CDR1 ENHRY, CDR2 SYGVKD. The CDR3 loop spans 16 amino acids. Trimming at V came to 4 bases and at J to 4 bases, leaving 10 bases not matched to a gene. The CDR3 DNA reads TGTGCCATCAGTGGTCGCCAGGGACAGACCGGAAACACCATATATTTT. Translation gives CAISGRQGQTGNTIYF.

V gene TRBV29-1 combines with J gene TRBJ1-1; TRBD1 aligns across 9 bases. The germline CDR1 and CDR2 sequences are SQVTM and ANQGSEA. This CDR3 contains 13 residues. V lost 7 bases, J lost 10 bases, and 13 bases stayed unmatched. The CDR3 sequence is CSGDRVGASGAFF. CDR3 nucleotides: TGCAGCGGGGACAGGGTGGGGGCATCGGGAGCTTTCTTT.

The V gene is TRBV7-2, the J gene TRBJ1-1, with D possibly matching TRBD1 (5 bases). The V and J ends lost 0 bases and 3 bases respectively, with 8 bases between them. The CDR3 is 14 residues long. Germline V gives CDR1 SGHTA, CDR2 FQGNSA. The CDR3: CASSLAGLYTEAFF. CDR3 nucleotides: TGTGCCAGCAGCTTAGCGGGACTCTACACTGAAGCTTTCTTT.

This sequence joins TRBV29-1 and TRBJ2-1; D may be TRBD1 (5 bases). Germline V gives CDR1 SQVTM, CDR2 ANQGSEA. The CDR3 contains 16 residues. The V and J ends lost 2 bases and 0 bases respectively, with 14 bases between them. CDR3 protein: CSVELSGKSSYNEQFF. CDR3 in DNA: TGCAGCGTTGAACTATCAGGGAAGAGCTCCTACAATGAGCAGTTCTTC.

This chain uses TRBV2 with TRBJ2-1; maybe TRBD2 (6 bases). Looked up from germline, CDR1 is SNHLY and CDR2 is FYNNEI. The germline V and J ends were trimmed by 6 bases and 15 bases, with 21 bases remaining between them. There are 13 residues in the CDR3. In DNA, the CDR3 is TGTGCCAGCAGCAATGCCGGCGGGGCGAACTGGTTCTTC. This translates into CASSNAGGANWFF.

This chain uses TRBV10-3 with TRBJ2-1; 10 bases fit TRBD1. Unmatched junction bases numbered 9, after V lost 6 bases and J lost 7 bases. CDR1 is ENHRY and CDR2 is SYGVKD in the germline V gene. CDR3 length equals 15 residues. Here the CDR3 reads CAISPGQGNRNEQFF. In DNA form, the CDR3 reads TGTGCCATCAGCCCGGGACAGGGGAATAGGAATGAGCAGTTCTTC.

The CDR3 region is CASSSSSYEQYF. CDR3 nucleotide sequence: TGTGCCAGCAGCTCGAGCTCCTACGAGCAGTACTTC. The chain is built from TRBV7-9 and TRBJ2-7, with D uncertain. Germline V lookup: CDR1 SEHNR, CDR2 FQNEAQ (reference sequence). This CDR3 is 12 amino acids long. The ends were cut back, 4 bases at V and 0 bases at J, with 4 bases in the middle.

This sequence joins TRBV7-2 and TRBJ1-6; D unclear. The CDR3 is made up of 13 amino acids. Per the germline V gene, CDR1 is SGHTA and CDR2 is FQGNSA. Trimming cost V 0 bases and J 7 bases, with 4 bases left between them. The CDR3 protein is CASSLARNSPLHF. Written as DNA, the CDR3 is TGTGCCAGCAGCTTAGCGAGGAATTCACCCCTCCACTTT.

The V gene is TRBV9, the J gene TRBJ2-7; D is uncertain. The CDR3 is made up of 15 amino acids. The germline V gene has CDR1 SGDLS and CDR2 YYNGEE. Trimming left V 4 bases short and J 7 bases short, with 21 bases between. CDR3 coding DNA: TGTGCCAGCAGCCCAAATCAACTTTCGGCGAGGGAGCAGTACTTC. As protein: CASSPNQLSAREQYF.

The chain recombines TRBV5-6 with TRBJ2-7; D possibly corresponds to TRBD1 (6 bases). The V gene lost 0 bases and the J gene lost 1 base, with 11 bases spanning the gap. Germline CDR1 is SGHDT and CDR2 is YYEEEE. This CDR3 is 15 amino acids long. In DNA form, the CDR3 reads TGTGCCAGCAGCTTGGGAGCTCAGGGGTCCTACGAGCAGTACTTC. Translation: CASSLGAQGSYEQYF.

V usage is TRBV25-1 and J usage is TRBJ1-3; D is uncertain. V lost 5 bases and J 0 bases, leaving 5 bases between the germline ends. The CDR3 is 13 amino acids. Germline V gene sequence: CDR1 MGHDK, CDR2 SYGVNS. CDR3 nucleotide sequence: TGTGCCAGCAGTTTTAGCTCTGGAAACACCATATATTTT. Amino acids: CASSFSSGNTIYF.

The V and J genes are TRBV7-3 and TRBJ1-1; D unclear. The ends were cut back, 5 bases at V and 0 bases at J, with 7 bases in the middle. The CDR3 loop spans 13 amino acids. The germline V gene encodes CDR1 SGHTA and CDR2 FQGTGA. CDR3 sequence: CASSPDLNTEAFF. The DNA for the CDR3 is TGTGCCAGCAGCCCGGACTTGAACACTGAAGCTTTCTTT.

V and J are TRBV5-1 and TRBJ2-1; 8 nucleotides agree with TRBD1. V trimming: 2 bases; J trimming: 1 base; junction bases outside the gene matches: 2. The germline V gene encodes CDR1 SGHRS and CDR2 YFSETQ. CDR3 size: 15 residues. CDR3 sequence: CASSLRDRSYNEQFF. CDR3 coding DNA: TGCGCCAGCAGCTTAAGGGACAGGTCCTACAATGAGCAGTTCTTC.